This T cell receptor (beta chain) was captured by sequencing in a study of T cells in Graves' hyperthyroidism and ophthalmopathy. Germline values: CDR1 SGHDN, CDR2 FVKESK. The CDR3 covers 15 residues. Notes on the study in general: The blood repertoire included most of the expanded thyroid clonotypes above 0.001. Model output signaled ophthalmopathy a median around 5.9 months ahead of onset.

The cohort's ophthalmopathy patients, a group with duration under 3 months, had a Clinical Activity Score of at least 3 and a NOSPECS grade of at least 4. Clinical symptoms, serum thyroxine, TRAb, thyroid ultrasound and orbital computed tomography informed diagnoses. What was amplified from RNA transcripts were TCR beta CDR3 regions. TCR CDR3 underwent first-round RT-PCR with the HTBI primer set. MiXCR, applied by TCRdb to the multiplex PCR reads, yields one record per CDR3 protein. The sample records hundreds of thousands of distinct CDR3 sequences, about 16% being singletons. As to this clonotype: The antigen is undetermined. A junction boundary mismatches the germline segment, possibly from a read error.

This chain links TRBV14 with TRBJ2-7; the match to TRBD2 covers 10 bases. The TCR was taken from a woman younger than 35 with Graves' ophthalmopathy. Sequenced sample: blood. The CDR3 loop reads CASNQRTSGTYEQYF. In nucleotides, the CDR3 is TGTGCCAGCAACCAACGGACTAGCGGCACCTACGAGCAGTACTTC.